Below are 26 T cell receptor beta chains sequenced from a single sample in a study of blood T cell repertoires in COVID-19. Only in-frame clones appear in the TCRdb table, and some are missing; sequencing was by immunoSEQ multiplex PCR. The sample includes around 83,000 clones, about 89% of them seen just once. Material for sequencing was peripheral blood. The source is a man in his 70s with active or convalescent COVID-19.

The rearrangement joins TRBV30 to TRBJ1-1; D ambiguous. The V gene's germline CDR1 is GTSNPN and CDR2 SVGIG (reference sequence). CDR3 length equals 11 residues. V lost 3 bases to trimming and J lost 3 bases, with 5 bases between them. The CDR3 here is CAWRLDTEAFF. For the CDR3, the DNA is TGTGCCTGGAGACTCGACACTGAAGCTTTCTTT.

The chain uses TRBV5-1 and TRBJ2-7, with D unclear. The germline V gene has CDR1 SGHRS and CDR2 YFSETQ. The V end lost 0 bases, the J end lost 0 bases, and 10 bases lay between the germline ends. The CDR3 contains 15 residues. Here the CDR3 DNA reads TGCGCCAGCAGCTTGGAACATCTCAGCTCCTACGAGCAGTACTTC. It encodes CASSLEHLSSYEQYF.

The chain couples TRBV5-6 to TRBJ2-2, with 7 bases identical to TRBD1. CDR1 is SGHDT and CDR2 is YYEEEE in the germline V gene. This CDR3 is 16 amino acids long. V was clipped by 0 bases and J by 2 bases; unmatched bases: 4. CDR3 nucleotides: TGTGCCAGCAGCTTGGTCGGGGACAGTAACACCGGGGAGCTGTTTTTT. Residues: CASSLVGDSNTGELFF.

Turning to this clone: Because the CDR3's place on the DNA is in doubt, the DNA is left out and the CDR3 is given as listed by TCRdb. The CDR3 loop is CASSLWGQGSRF. This chain links TRBV28 with TRBJ2-7; the D segment call TRBD1 is taken from the table without a DNA check. Inclusive of both ends, the CDR3 amounts to 12 amino acids. CDR1 is MDHEN and CDR2 is SYDVKM in the germline V gene.

The CDR3 region has the DNA TGTGCCAGCAGTCCCGCCGGGACAGGGACCCGCGAAAAGACCCAGTACTTC. Protein product: CASSPAGTGTREKTQYF. The rearrangement joins TRBV28 to TRBJ2-5; 9 bases map to TRBD1. The V gene's germline CDR1 is MDHEN and CDR2 SYDVKM. This CDR3 spans 17 amino acids. With V trimmed by 5 bases and J by 6 bases, 16 bases remained unmatched.

V usage is TRBV4-1 and J usage is TRBJ2-1, with TRBD1 matching over 7 bases. CDR3 length equals 15 residues. J was trimmed by 7 bases and V by 2 bases; bases with no gene match: 8. The germline V gene encodes CDR1 MGHRA and CDR2 YSYEKL. The CDR3 DNA reads as TGCGCCAGCAGCCAATACCAGGGGGAGAGGAATGAGCAGTTCTTC. This encodes CASSQYQGERNEQFF.

This chain uses TRBV7-6 with TRBJ2-1, with 14 bases lining up with TRBD2. V trimming: 5 bases; J trimming: 8 bases; junction bases outside the gene matches: 11. Per the germline V gene, CDR1 is SGHVS and CDR2 is FNYEAQ. The CDR3 spans 17 residues. In DNA, the CDR3 is TGTGCCAGCAGCCAGGGACTAGCGGGAGCTCAGAGGGATGAGCAGTTCTTC. Residues: CASSQGLAGAQRDEQFF.

This sequence joins TRBV5-1 and TRBJ1-4, with D perhaps matching TRBD1 (5 bases). V lost 0 bases and J 4 bases, leaving 13 bases between the germline ends. The germline gives CDR1 SGHRS, CDR2 YFSETQ. The CDR3 extends over 16 amino acids. The CDR3 coding sequence is TGCGCCAGCAGCTTGGCCGGTAGGGGAAGTAATGAAAAACTGTTTTTT. Its translation is CASSLAGRGSNEKLFF. Drawing the rest from reference TRBV5-1 and TRBJ1-4, the complete variable domain is KAGVTQTPRYLIKTRGQQVTLSCSPISGHRSVSWYQQTPGQGLQFLFEYFSETQRNKGNFPGRFSGRQFSNSRSEMNVSTLELGDSALYLCASSLAGRGSNEKLFFGSGTQLSVL.

The V call is TRBV30, the J call TRBJ2-5; 13 bases map to TRBD2. The CDR3 sequence is 16 residues long. V lost 3 bases and J lost 4; bases outside the gene matches: 8. The germline V gene encodes CDR1 GTSNPN and CDR2 SVGIG (reference sequence). CDR3 nucleotides: TGTGCCTGGAGCCCTAGGACTAGCGGGAGAATAGAGACCCAGTACTTC. It is translated as CAWSPRTSGRIETQYF. The entire variable domain, with the rest obtained from reference TRBV30 and TRBJ2-5, is as follows: SQTIHQWPATLVQPVGSPLSLECTVEGTSNPNLYWYRQAAGRGLQLLFYSVGIGQISSEVPQNLSASRPQDRQFILSSKKLLLSDSGFYLCAWSPRTSGRIETQYFGPGTRLLVL.

This clone was seen just once. CDR3 sequence (DNA): TGCAGCGTTGATAGACAGTTGGTAGGGACTACCTCGACATCCTACGAGCAGTACTTC. This gives the protein CSVDRQLVGTTSTSYEQYF. The rearrangement joins TRBV29-1 to TRBJ2-7; 7 bases map to TRBD2. Germline trimming cut 3 bases from V and 1 base from J; bases unmatched to any gene: 21. The CDR3 runs to 19 residues. The V gene's germline CDR1 is SQVTM and CDR2 ANQGSEA.

The rearrangement joins TRBV11-2 to TRBJ1-2; D is perhaps TRBD1 (6 bases). The CDR3 consists of 13 residues. The V end was cut by 5 bases, the J end by 8 bases, with 15 bases between. Germline CDR1 and CDR2: SGHAT and FQNNGV. CDR3 sequence (DNA): TGTGCCAGCAGCCCCGGGGGGCTTGGGGGCTACACCTTC. Encoded protein: CASSPGGLGGYTF.

The chain joins TRBV6-5 to TRBJ1-1, with a weak D call TRBD1 (5 bases). The CDR3 is 13 amino acids. Trimming pared 7 bases from V and 8 bases from J, leaving 17 bases between. Germline V lookup: CDR1 MNHEY, CDR2 SVGAGI. This CDR3 reads CASTRYQGNEAFF. The CDR3, as DNA: TGTGCCAGCACCAGGTACCAGGGAAACGAAGCTTTCTTT.

This sequence joins TRBV18 and TRBJ2-5, with TRBD2 matching 8 bases. The CDR3 runs to 16 residues. In germline, CDR1 is KGHSH, CDR2 LQKENI. The J segment lost 5 bases and the V segment lost 3 bases, leaving 11 bases of the junction unmatched. The CDR3 coding sequence is TGTGCCAGCTCACCTCCCGGGAGGGTTACGGACGAGACCCAGTACTTC. Translating it yields CASSPPGRVTDETQYF.

The rearrangement uses TRBV13 and TRBJ1-2, with 7 bases matching TRBD1. The CDR3 covers 16 residues. V shed 5 bases, J shed 5 bases, and the junction held 14 bases outside the gene matches. The germline CDR1 and CDR2 sequences are PRHDT and FYEKMQ (reference sequence). The CDR3, as DNA: TGTGCCAGCAGCATTGGCCCGAGGGGACAGAAATATGGCTACACCTTC. Protein: CASSIGPRGQKYGYTF.

V usage is TRBV18 and J usage is TRBJ1-1; no clear D gene. The CDR3 totals 15 residues. Trimming stripped 1 base from V and 2 bases from J, with 11 bases between. In germline, CDR1 is KGHSH, CDR2 LQKENI. In DNA, the CDR3 is TGTGCCAGCTCACCACTTGGTCAGATAAACACTGAAGCTTTCTTT. Its protein is CASSPLGQINTEAFF.

This chain connects TRBV5-1 to TRBJ2-2; 9 nucleotides match TRBD2. The V gene's germline CDR1 is SGHRS and CDR2 YFSETQ. With 2 bases clipped from V and 2 bases from J, the junction kept 4 bases outside the gene matches. The CDR3 is made up of 16 amino acids. CDR3 sequence (DNA): TGCGCCAGCAGCTTTGAGACTAGCGGAAACACCGGGGAGCTGTTTTTT. Its translation is CASSFETSGNTGELFF.

V and J are TRBV19 and TRBJ1-5; a possible D gene is TRBD1 (6 bases). Germline-derived CDR1 and CDR2 are LNHDA and SQIVND (reference sequence). This CDR3 contains 15 residues. V dropped 5 bases and J dropped 5 bases, with 16 bases sitting between them. The CDR3 reads CASSSGEGRYQPQHF. CDR3 coding DNA: TGTGCCAGTAGTTCAGGGGAGGGTAGGTATCAGCCCCAGCATTTT.

This clone was seen a few times. The chain joins TRBV5-4 to TRBJ1-3; 7 bases are a match to TRBD1. Germline CDR1 reads SGHNT; CDR2 reads YYREEE (reference sequence). The CDR3 consists of 15 residues. J gave up 0 bases and V 2 bases, and 2 bases lay outside the gene matches. In DNA form, the CDR3 reads TGTGCCAGCAGCTTATCAGGGGGCTCTGGAAACACCATATATTTT. It encodes CASSLSGGSGNTIYF.

This clone was detected only once. This chain connects TRBV5-6 to TRBJ2-2; 8 bases agree with TRBD2. There are 15 residues in the CDR3. Germline V gene lookup returns CDR1 SGHDT and CDR2 YYEEEE. V gave up 5 bases and J gave up 6 bases; unmatched junction bases: 9. CDR3 amino acids: CASSFTGTSSGELFF. The CDR3 DNA sequence: TGTGCCAGCAGTTTTACCGGGACTAGTTCCGGGGAGCTGTTTTTT.

V is TRBV30 and J is TRBJ1-5, with 8 bases that match TRBD1. The CDR3 contains 13 residues. Germline V gene lookup returns CDR1 GTSNPN and CDR2 SVGIG (reference sequence). Trimming removed 2 bases from V and 8 bases from J; junction bases left unmatched: 5. CDR3 sequence: CAWSSRGLEPQHF. Written as DNA, the CDR3 is TGTGCCTGGAGTAGCAGGGGGCTGGAGCCCCAGCATTTT.

The chain carries TRBV4-1 and TRBJ2-4, with 7 bases lining up with TRBD2. Germline V CDR1 and CDR2: MGHRA, YSYEKL. The CDR3 extends over 16 amino acids. Unmatched junction bases numbered 8, after V lost 0 bases and J lost 6 bases. The CDR3 nucleotides read TGCGCCAGCAGCCAAGATGAGGCTAGCGGTCCAAACATTCAGTACTTC. Encoded protein: CASSQDEASGPNIQYF.

The chain is built from TRBV24-1 and TRBJ2-7, with 12 bases aligning to TRBD1. With 7 bases clipped from V and 5 bases from J, the junction kept 5 bases outside the gene matches. Per germline, CDR1 KGHDR and CDR2 SFDVKD. The CDR3 consists of 14 residues. The CDR3: CATRGTGGYHEQYF. In nucleotides, the CDR3 is TGTGCCACCAGGGGGACAGGGGGCTACCACGAGCAGTACTTC.

The chain has TRBV4-1 and TRBJ1-6; D ambiguous. Germline V gene lookup returns CDR1 MGHRA and CDR2 YSYEKL. CDR3 length: 16 amino acids. V was cut by 0 bases and J by 9 bases, with 15 bases left in between. The DNA of the CDR3 is TGCGCCAGCAGCCAAGACGGCGCCGGCAGGATTTCACCCCTCCACTTT. Its protein is CASSQDGAGRISPLHF.

The chain is built from TRBV28 and TRBJ2-7; weak D call: TRBD1 (6 bases). This CDR3 has 14 residues. V lost 2 bases and J lost 0, with 8 bases in between. CDR1 and CDR2 (germline): MDHEN, SYDVKM. CDR3 coding DNA: TGTGCCAGCAGTTTAGACAGGAGCTCCTACGAGCAGTACTTC. Protein product: CASSLDRSSYEQYF.

The chain recombines TRBV10-3 with TRBJ2-1; a possible D gene is TRBD2 (6 bases). The CDR3 has 14 amino acids. Trimming pared 10 bases from V and 7 bases from J, leaving 20 bases between. CDR1 and CDR2 from the germline V gene are ENHRY and SYGVKD. The CDR3 coding sequence is TGTGCCACCCTGCCAGGAGGGGACGGGAATGAGCAGTTCTTC. Amino acid sequence: CATLPGGDGNEQFF.

The rearrangement links TRBV24-1 to TRBJ1-5, with TRBD1 matching over 9 bases. V gave up 6 bases and J gave up 1 base; unmatched junction bases: 3. CDR1 is KGHDR, CDR2 SFDVKD, per germline. This CDR3 contains 15 residues. The CDR3 protein is CATSRTGESNQPQHF. The DNA of the CDR3 is TGTGCCACCAGTAGGACAGGGGAAAGCAATCAGCCCCAGCATTTT.